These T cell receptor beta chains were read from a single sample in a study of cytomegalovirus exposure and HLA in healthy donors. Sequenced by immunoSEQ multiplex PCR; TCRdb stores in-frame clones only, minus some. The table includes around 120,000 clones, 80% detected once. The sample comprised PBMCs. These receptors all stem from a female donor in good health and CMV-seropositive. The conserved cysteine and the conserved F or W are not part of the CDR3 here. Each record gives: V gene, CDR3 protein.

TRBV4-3	ASSQDLQGTAWGANVLT
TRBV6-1	ASNSGFNEQF
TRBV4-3	ASSQEFPETGEAF
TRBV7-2	ASSLSSRVQAF
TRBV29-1	SVPLQSTDTQY
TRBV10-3	AISEGLAGVTGELF
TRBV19	ASSIGRANTEAF
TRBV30	AWQDLDYGYT
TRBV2	ASSRGFETQY
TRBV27	ASSSGQVQVSPLH
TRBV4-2	ASSPRTGDVWPQH
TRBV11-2	ASSSDRVQPQH
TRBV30	AWSLNEQF
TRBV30	ASYRGLNTEAF
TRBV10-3	AIRTSGGRHNEQF
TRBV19	ASSPGQGAYREQY
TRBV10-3	AIRGLAGVETQY
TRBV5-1	ASSLGTSIEQF
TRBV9	ASSADSGGSYNEQF
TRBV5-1	ASSFGQSSSGNTIY
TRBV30	AWSHSPYEQY
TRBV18	ASSQSGGQPQH
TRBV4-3	ASSQVSNGKNIQY
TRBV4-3	ASSQDLLTDSQPQH
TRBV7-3	ASSLQPGGNYGYT
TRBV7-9	ASSPTSGLGTQY
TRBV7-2	ASSFQSGGYT
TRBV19	ASSIDLVAGGLTNYGYT
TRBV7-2	ASSLQGARTEAF
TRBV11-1	ASSLVDMSETQY
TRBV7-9	ASSSFTGTSFEKLF
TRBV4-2	ASSQDGLVDSPLH
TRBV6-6	ASSYAGLAGTDTQY
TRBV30	AWSLVGAGGEQF
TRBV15	ATSREGGSYGQY
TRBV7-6	ASSPSSGGRTDTQY
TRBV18	ASSPRRTGEDEQF
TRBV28	ASRLGGESEKLF
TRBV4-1	ASSQGTSGADFTDTQY
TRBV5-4	ASSLNRGWTDTQY
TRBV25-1	ASSGSGGTDTQY
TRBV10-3	AISPRDRGEETQY
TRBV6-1	ASSERRTGSGAF
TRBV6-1	ASRPSGFNEQF
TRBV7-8	ASSPNESLNTEAF
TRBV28	ASSGASNRLYGYT
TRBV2	ASITGGALTGKGYT
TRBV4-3	ASSQAAGITGNTIY
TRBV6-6	ASSWAGHNQPQH
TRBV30	AWSVPGQRTGELF
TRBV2	ASRQEAYEQY
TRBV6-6	ASRSRGGEEKLF
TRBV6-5	ASRAYSNQPQH
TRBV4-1	ASSQGPGGSTYEQY
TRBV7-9	ASSLEQYGYT
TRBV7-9	ASSLMAQGTDTQY
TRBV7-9	ASSGSGTAYTEAF
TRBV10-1	ASRARARAYGYT
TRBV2	ASSAVQGGTEAF
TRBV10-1	ASSERTGGYNEQF